This T cell receptor beta chain came from a study of shared clonotypes between healthy human individuals. Healthy HIV-negative adults with no recent acute infections or vaccinations were recruited as donors. The CDR3 has 16 residues. Trimming removed 4 bases from V and 3 bases from J; junction bases left unmatched: 7. Germline V gene lookup returns CDR1 MDHEN and CDR2 SYDVKM. The protocol was immunoSEQ multiplex PCR, while the TCRdb copy is restricted to in-frame clones and leaves out a portion. The table lists about 1,500,000 clones, roughly 96% of them singletons, with roughly 1.2% in the top ten. Sequenced sample: naive CD4+ T cells sorted from blood. Noted subset: CD45RA+ positively selected. The clonotype originates from a man aged 30 to 39 in good health. This chain links TRBV28 with TRBJ1-2, with 11 nucleotides matching TRBD1. The CDR3 nucleotides are TGTGCCAGCAGTTCCTACCTGGGACAGGGGGACTATGGCTACACCTTC. Its translation: CASSSYLGQGDYGYTF.